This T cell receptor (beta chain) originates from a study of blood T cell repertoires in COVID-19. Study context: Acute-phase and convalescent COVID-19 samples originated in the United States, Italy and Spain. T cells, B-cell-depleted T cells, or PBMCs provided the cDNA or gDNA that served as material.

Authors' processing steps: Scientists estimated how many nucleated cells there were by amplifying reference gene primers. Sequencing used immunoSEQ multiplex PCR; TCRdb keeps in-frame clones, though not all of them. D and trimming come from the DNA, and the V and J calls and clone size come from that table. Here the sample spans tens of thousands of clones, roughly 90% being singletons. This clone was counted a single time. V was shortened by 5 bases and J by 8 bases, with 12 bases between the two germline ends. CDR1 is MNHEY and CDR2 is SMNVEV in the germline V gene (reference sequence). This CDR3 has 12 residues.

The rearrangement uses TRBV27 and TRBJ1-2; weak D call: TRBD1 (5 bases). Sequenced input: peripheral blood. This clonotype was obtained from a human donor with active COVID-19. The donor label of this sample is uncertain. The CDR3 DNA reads TGTGCCAGCAGTACAGGACATTTAGGCTACACCTTC. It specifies CASSTGHLGYTF.